This entry features one TCR beta chain sequence. Its binding antigen is unknown. No base quality information exists; no much larger clone differs at one position. CDR1 and CDR2, looked up from the germline V gene, are SGHTA and FQGNSA. V ends up 5 bases short and J 1 base short, with an unmatched junction base count of 8. From the cysteine through the phenylalanine, the CDR3 covers 16 amino acids. The retained sequence is limited to the CDR3, 48 bases, with the frame set at the first base. TCRbeta CDR3 regions were amplified from genomic DNA using the immunoSEQ Assay, a bias-controlled multiplex PCR. In the original analysis: Within the assay, amplification of reference gene primers was used to estimate how many nucleated cells each sample contained. Sequence reads were collapsed and filtered to measure the absolute abundance of every unique TCRbeta CDR3 rearrangement. Productive Simpson clonality was computed per sample as the square root of Simpson's diversity index over productive rearrangements. The table was pulled from immuneACCESS by TCRdb, which kept in-frame rearrangements only. Such tables lose some clones; where checked, under half of the loss comes from unresolved V genes, and the rest has no known cause. The DNA gave D and trimming, while V, J and clone size come from that table. The sample records fewer than 25,000 clones, 90% to 95% of which are singletons. The ten largest clones add up to less than 8.5% of the sample.

Each collaborating institution followed its own protocols to collect whole blood in K2EDTA tubes. For TCRbeta analysis, collaborators shipped samples as frozen whole blood, isolated PBMCs, or DNA extracted from either of those sample types. The data belong to a study of blood T cell repertoires in COVID-19 (dated by TCRdb to the early 2020s). Describing the broader study: Collaborator samples came from the United States, Italy and Spain and covered acute and convalescent phases of COVID-19. The material from the prospective study consisted of cDNA or gDNA derived from T cells, B-cell-depleted T cells, or PBMCs. Where available, HLA class I and class II types were taken from metadata supplied by the sample provider and were not determined by assay-based typing. Subjects who had been exposed to COVID-19, were actively infected with it, or had recovered from it provided the deeply sampled blood TCRbeta repertoires that made up the dataset. The samples were drawn from two sources: the first 160 participants of the ongoing ImmuneRACE study, and over 1,000 subjects contributed by 6 global collaborators. A de-identified subject ID, COVID-19 status, age in years and sex were almost always included in the sample metadata. The repertoires were released in a freely available public database meant as a resource for research on the immune response to SARS-CoV-2. Study-level results and caveats: Clinical and demographic metadata were provided uncurated, with the amount varying by source and participant.

Sequenced input: peripheral blood. Recombination joined TRBV7-2 with TRBJ1-5, and 7 junctional nucleotides match TRBD1. This TCR was sampled from a human donor in a cohort sampled during active COVID-19. The CDR3 has the sequence CASSIFTGASNQPQHF. The nucleotides are TGTGCCAGCAGCATCTTCACAGGGGCGAGCAATCAGCCCCAGCATTTT.